One and the same sample provided the 13 T cell receptor beta chains below, sequenced in a study of T-cell memory formation after mild COVID-19 (dated by TCRdb to the early 2020s). The receptor library was made with 5' RACE. Sequencer: Illumina NovaSeq 6000. Using fastp at Q25 and MiXCR, TCRdb reprocessed the public reads and kept productive beta chains. Under each unique CDR3 protein, matching rows form one entry showing the most common genes and DNA. Here the sample has 250,000 to 350,000 distinct CDR3 sequences; approximately 16% occur a single time. The top ten constitute around 23% of the sample. The source material was PBMCs or a T cell subset sorted from them (not recorded which). The receptors were gathered from a man in his late teens or twenties who had mild COVID-19 (a few samples of this study predate the infection). The sample titles of this study are shuffled in the database, so cell type and time point are left out; the donor was told from shared clones.

The chain recombines TRBV4-1 with TRBJ1-2; D may be TRBD1 (5 bases). Germline V gene lookup returns CDR1 MGHRA and CDR2 YSYEKL. This CDR3 has 11 amino acids. Trimming shortened V by 4 bases and J by 8 bases, and 8 bases separated the two germline ends. The CDR3 here is CASSRGVGYTF. As DNA, the CDR3 is TGCGCCAGCAGCCGGGGCGTCGGCTACACCTTC.

The rearrangement joins TRBV12-5 to TRBJ2-7; a possible D gene is TRBD1 (5 bases). The CDR3 spans 13 residues. The germline V and J ends were trimmed by 6 bases and 3 bases, with 12 bases remaining between them. The germline CDR1 and CDR2 sequences are LGHNT and FRNRAP. This CDR3 reads CASGKGSLYEQYF. DNA of the CDR3: TGTGCTAGTGGAAAGGGGTCCCTCTACGAGCAGTACTTC.

This clonotype was found a few times. The chain couples TRBV15 to TRBJ2-6; 7 positions agree with TRBD1. The CDR3 has 19 residues. Germline assignment: CDR1 LNHNV and CDR2 YYDKDF (reference sequence). The junction had 8 bases not matched to a gene; V was cut back by 0 bases and J by 0 bases. The CDR3 is CATSREVTGAPSGANVLTF. In nucleotides, the CDR3 is TGTGCCACCAGCAGAGAGGTTACAGGGGCCCCCTCTGGGGCCAACGTCCTGACTTTC.

This clonotype was recorded a few times. The chain has TRBV4-1 and TRBJ1-1; D might be TRBD1 (6 bases). Trimming took 4 bases from V and 0 from J, leaving 15 bases between them. Germline CDR1 MGHRA, CDR2 YSYEKL. The CDR3 contains 16 residues. As DNA, the CDR3 is TGCGCCAGCAGCCTCCAACGGGGGGCTTTGAACACTGAAGCTTTCTTT. Translating it yields CASSLQRGALNTEAFF.

This chain links TRBV12-3 or TRBV12-4 with TRBJ1-1, with D possibly TRBD1 on 6 matching bases. The length of the CDR3 is 17 residues. The V end was cut by 6 bases, the J end by 4 bases, with 24 bases between. In DNA, the CDR3 is TGTGCCAGCAGCAGTTTGTCGATCTACGGGGGCCTCACTGAAGCTTTCTTT. Its translation is CASSSLSIYGGLTEAFF.

V gene TRBV20-1 combines with J gene TRBJ2-2; D unclear. From germline, CDR1 is DFQATT and CDR2 SNEGSKA (reference sequence). Trimming shortened V by 0 bases and J by 8 bases, and 10 bases separated the two germline ends. This CDR3 contains 13 residues. CDR3 sequence reads: CSARDLSTGELFF. The CDR3 region has the DNA TGCAGTGCTAGAGATCTCTCAACTGGGGAGCTGTTTTTT.

The chain employs TRBV4-1 and TRBJ1-1, with D unresolved. Germline-derived CDR1 and CDR2 are MGHRA and YSYEKL. This CDR3 spans 13 amino acids. Trimming took 0 bases from V and 3 from J, leaving 5 bases between them. CDR3 residues: CASSQDHYTEAFF. For the CDR3, the DNA is TGCGCCAGCAGCCAAGATCACTACACTGAAGCTTTCTTT.

This clonotype showed up many times. The V and J genes are TRBV7-3 and TRBJ2-5, with D unclear. Germline lookup yields CDR1 SGHTA and CDR2 FQGTGA. The CDR3 runs 15 residues. V was cut by 2 bases and J by 3 bases, with 13 bases left in between. CDR3 in DNA: TGTGCCAGCAGCTTAGTGGGGTTCGCCGAAGAGACCCAGTACTTC. The encoded protein is CASSLVGFAEETQYF. Drawing the rest from reference TRBV7-3 and TRBJ2-5, the complete variable domain is GAGVSQTPSNKVTEKGKYVELRCDPISGHTALYWYRQSLGQGPEFLIYFQGTGAADDSGLPNDRFFAVRPEGSVSTLKIQRTERGDSAVYLCASSLVGFAEETQYFGPGTRLLVL.

This clonotype was detected only a few times. Here the CDR3 DNA reads TGCGCCAGCACCCTGAGGGGGGGACAGGGATCGGCCGGGGAGCTGTTTTTT. Protein sequence: CASTLRGGQGSAGELFF. The genes are TRBV5-1 and TRBJ2-2; 9 bases agree with TRBD1. The V gene's germline CDR1 is SGHRS and CDR2 YFSETQ. V lost 6 bases and J lost 6; bases outside the gene matches: 15. The CDR3 has 17 amino acids.

V gene TRBV9 combines with J gene TRBJ1-1; the D is unclear. The CDR3 is made up of 15 amino acids. Trimming left V 4 bases short and J 5 bases short, with 18 bases between. Germline V gene data show CDR1 as SGDLS and CDR2 as YYNGEE. The CDR3 DNA reads TGTGCCAGCAGCCCACCGCGGGCACTGGGAACTGAAGCTTTCTTT. Translating gives CASSPPRALGTEAFF.

This clonotype was recorded many times. This chain connects TRBV6-2 or TRBV6-3 to TRBJ1-5; possible D gene TRBD1, 5 bases. The V and J ends lost 0 bases and 2 bases respectively, with 14 bases between them. The CDR3 consists of 17 residues. Germline CDR1 and CDR2: MNHEY and SVGEGT. In DNA form, the CDR3 reads TGTGCCAGCAGTTACTCGATAGGAGGGGATGGCAATCAGCCCCAGCATTTT. This encodes CASSYSIGGDGNQPQHF.

The chain employs TRBV7-9 and TRBJ2-7; D is unclear. The germline gives CDR1 SEHNR, CDR2 FQNEAQ (reference sequence). Trimming removed 0 bases from V and 7 bases from J, with 10 bases in between. The length of the CDR3 is 13 residues. CDR3 sequence: CASSLAALGEQYF. Written as DNA, the CDR3 is TGTGCCAGCAGCTTAGCTGCCTTGGGAGAGCAGTACTTC.

The CDR3 sequence: CASSYGGFQPQHF. The DNA for the CDR3 is TGTGCCAGCAGTTACGGGGGGTTTCAGCCCCAGCATTTT. The rearrangement joins TRBV6-2 or TRBV6-3 to TRBJ1-5; the D gene is possibly TRBD1 (5 bases). The V and J ends lost 2 bases and 6 bases respectively, with 8 bases between them. This CDR3 comprises 13 residues. Germline V gene sequence: CDR1 MNHEY, CDR2 SVGEGT.